The entry that follows covers one T cell receptor (beta chain) sequence. The sample is drawn from a study of shared clonotypes between healthy human individuals. The method was immunoSEQ multiplex PCR; TCRdb's version includes in-frame clones alone and lacks a portion of them. The table lists approximately 2,000,000 clones, about 90% of them singletons. The V and J ends lost 2 bases and 5 bases, in that order; junction bases with no gene match: 6. The germline CDR1 and CDR2 sequences are SGHTA and FQGTGA. CDR3 size: 15 residues. The TCR comes from a man aged 18 to 30 in good health. Some clones in this sample may be carry-over from other donors' samples. This chain joins TRBV7-3 and TRBJ2-5; 9 bases match TRBD1. The sample comprised naive CD4+ T cells from PBMCs. Specified subset: CD45RA+ positively selected. This CDR3 reads CASSLYRGQSETQYF. The CDR3 DNA reads TGTGCCAGCAGCTTATACAGGGGGCAAAGCGAGACCCAGTACTTC.